These 14 T cell receptor beta chains originate from one sample sequenced in a study of cytotoxic CD8 clonotypes in ibrutinib-treated CLL. Clones were sequenced by immunoSEQ multiplex PCR, and TCRdb holds only the in-frame ones, with some missing. The table records over 120,000 clones, about 80% of them present only once. Sequences were derived from PBMCs, sampled after 24 months of ibrutinib treatment. The origin of the receptors is a human donor with chronic lymphocytic leukemia.

This clone has a handful of counts. The chain couples TRBV6-5 to TRBJ1-1; D may be TRBD1 (6 bases). V was cut by 6 bases and J by 7 bases, with 12 bases left in between. The CDR3 extends over 12 amino acids. Looked up from germline, CDR1 is MNHEY and CDR2 is SVGAGI. Here the CDR3 DNA reads TGTGCCAGCAGACAAACAGGGCTTGAAGCTTTCTTT. It codes for CASRQTGLEAFF.

V usage is TRBV4-3 and J usage is TRBJ1-4; D gene unclear. This CDR3 region has 16 residues. Germline loops: CDR1 LGHNA, CDR2 YSLEER. Trimming took 1 base from V and 0 from J, leaving 9 bases between them. CDR3 protein: CASSQGSTATNEKLFF. CDR3 nucleotide sequence: TGCGCCAGCAGCCAAGGGTCCACTGCAACTAATGAAAAACTGTTTTTT.

The chain couples TRBV30 to TRBJ1-1, with 7 nucleotides matching TRBD1. CDR1 is GTSNPN and CDR2 is SVGIG in the germline V gene (reference sequence). V trimming: 8 bases; J trimming: 1 base; junction bases outside the gene matches: 7. This CDR3 is built from 13 residues. The CDR3 region is CAGERGRNTEAFF. CDR3 bases: TGTGCCGGGGAAAGGGGGCGGAACACTGAAGCTTTCTTT. Combining the CDR3 with reference TRBV30 and TRBJ1-1 gives the whole variable domain SQTIHQWPATLVQPVGSPLSLECTVEGTSNPNLYWYRQAAGRGLQLLFYSVGIGQISSEVPQNLSASRPQDRQFILSSKKLLLSDSGFYLCAGERGRNTEAFFGQGTRLTVV.

This chain connects TRBV23-1 to TRBJ2-7; D remains ambiguous. TRBV23-1 is placed among ORFs of uncertain function. This CDR3 has 13 amino acids. Trimming stripped 7 bases from V and 3 bases from J, with 13 bases between. CDR3 sequence reads: CASIGGPYYEQYF. In DNA form, the CDR3 reads TGCGCCAGCATTGGTGGGCCCTACTACGAGCAGTACTTC.

The chain recombines TRBV6-4 with TRBJ2-2, with D tentatively TRBD1 (6 bases). Germline CDR1 is MRHNA and CDR2 is SNTAGT. V dropped 11 bases and J dropped 4 bases, with 17 bases sitting between them. The CDR3 sequence is 14 residues long. The CDR3 sequence is CAYTGQGPTGELFF. The CDR3 DNA sequence: TGTGCCTACACAGGGCAGGGGCCCACCGGGGAGCTGTTTTTT.

The genes are TRBV6-1 and TRBJ1-6; D is uncertain. The CDR3 runs to 13 residues. Germline CDR1 MNHNS, CDR2 SASEGT. V lost 4 bases to trimming and J lost 10 bases, with 11 bases between them. DNA for the CDR3: TGTGCCAGCAGTGCCCCCCACAGCTCACCCCTCCACTTT. This translates into CASSAPHSSPLHF.

CDR3 residues: CASSVSGHSTGELFF. CDR3 in DNA: TGTGCCAGCAGCGTATCGGGACATAGCACCGGGGAGCTGTTTTTT. V usage is TRBV9 and J usage is TRBJ2-2, with D possibly being TRBD1 (6 bases). CDR1 and CDR2 (germline): SGDLS, YYNGEE. V was shortened by 1 base and J by 4 bases, with 11 bases between the two germline ends. The CDR3 is 15 amino acids.

The rearrangement joins TRBV11-2 to TRBJ2-7; D gene unclear. Trimming removed 4 bases from V and 0 bases from J, with 10 bases in between. CDR1 and CDR2 from the germline V gene are SGHAT and FQNNGV. The CDR3 consists of 14 residues. CDR3 DNA: TGTGCCAGCAGCTGGGTCGGGCCCTCCTACGAGCAGTACTTC. Amino acids: CASSWVGPSYEQYF.

This chain joins TRBV19 and TRBJ2-5; D is undetermined. The V gene lost 5 bases and the J gene lost 7 bases, with 14 bases spanning the gap. The CDR3 is 13 residues long. Per germline, CDR1 LNHDA and CDR2 SQIVND (reference sequence). This CDR3 is CASSSDTPGTQYF. CDR3 bases: TGTGCCAGTAGTTCCGACACCCCTGGGACCCAGTACTTC. Using reference TRBV19 and TRBJ2-5 for the parts outside the CDR3, the full variable domain is DGGITQSPKYLFRKEGQNVTLSCEQNLNHDAMYWYRQDPGQGLRLIYYSQIVNDFQKGDIAEGYSVSREKKESFPLTVTSAQKNPTAFYLCASSSDTPGTQYFGPGTRLLVL.

The chain couples TRBV7-2 to TRBJ1-2; 9 bases are a match to TRBD1. Trimming took 7 bases from V and 5 from J; bases not matched to a gene: 8. The CDR3 is 14 residues long. In germline, CDR1 is SGHTA, CDR2 FQGNSA. The CDR3 DNA reads as TGTGCCAGCACAACGGGACAGGGCCCGTATGGCTACACCTTC. It yields the protein CASTTGQGPYGYTF.

This clone was counted a single time. V gene TRBV27 combines with J gene TRBJ2-7; D not certain. Germline V CDR1 and CDR2: MNHEY, SMNVEV (reference sequence). V dropped 2 bases and J dropped 4 bases, with 9 bases sitting between them. CDR3 size: 13 residues. The CDR3 sequence is CASSLNGPYEQYF. In DNA, the CDR3 is TGTGCCAGCAGTTTAAACGGACCGTACGAGCAGTACTTC.

J is TRBJ2-3 and V is TRBV9, with unresolved D. The germline V gene encodes CDR1 SGDLS and CDR2 YYNGEE. With 0 bases removed from V and 6 bases from J, the gap between germline ends came to 17 bases. The CDR3 has 16 residues. The CDR3 sequence is CASSVGAPVPWDTQYF. CDR3 in DNA: TGTGCCAGCAGCGTAGGAGCCCCAGTACCTTGGGATACGCAGTATTTT.

This clone was seen more than once but under ten times. This chain links TRBV30 with TRBJ1-5; the match to TRBD1 covers 8 bases. CDR3 size: 14 residues. The trim removed 2 bases at V and 2 bases at J, leaving 2 bases unmatched. Per the germline V gene, CDR1 is GTSNPN and CDR2 is SVGIG (reference sequence). The CDR3 DNA follows: TGTGCCTGGAGTACAGGGGGTGGCAATCAGCCCCAGCATTTT. Protein: CAWSTGGGNQPQHF.

This clone was seen just once. The chain recombines TRBV21-1 with TRBJ2-3. TRBV21-1 is assigned pseudogene status. The CDR3 covers 15 residues. The DNA of the CDR3 is TGTGCCAGCAGCAAAGAGGGGGGACTTACAGATACGCAGTATTTT. Its protein product is CASSKEGGLTDTQYF.